What follows are 11 T cell receptor beta chains derived from one specimen sequenced in a study of cytomegalovirus exposure and HLA in healthy donors. In the PCR, 60 Vbeta and 13 Jbeta primers were used. The protocol was immunoSEQ multiplex PCR, while the TCRdb copy is restricted to in-frame clones and leaves out a portion. The sample contains 120,000 to 150,000 clones, roughly 80% of which appear only once. The sample was PBMCs. These TCRs come from a female donor in good health and CMV-seronegative.

The chain joins TRBV25-1 to TRBJ2-7; 8 bases are a match to TRBD1. The CDR3 runs 14 residues. With V trimmed by 6 bases and J by 2 bases, 6 bases remained unmatched. Germline V gives CDR1 MGHDK, CDR2 SYGVNS. DNA of the CDR3: TGTGCCAGCAGCGACGGACAGGGAGCCTACGAGCAGTACTTC. This encodes CASSDGQGAYEQYF.

The rearrangement links TRBV5-4 to TRBJ2-7; 10 bases map to TRBD2. The ends lost 4 bases at V and 6 bases at J; junction bases unmatched: 7. CDR3 size: 14 residues. Germline values: CDR1 SGHNT, CDR2 YYREEE (reference sequence). Here the CDR3 DNA reads TGTGCCAGCAGCCAGGGACTAGCGTCGGGCGAGCAGTACTTC. It specifies CASSQGLASGEQYF.

The V call is TRBV7-2, the J call TRBJ1-5; a weak D match, TRBD1 (5 bases). This CDR3 spans 14 amino acids. Trimming took 5 bases from V and 3 from J, leaving 11 bases between them. In germline, CDR1 is SGHTA, CDR2 FQGNSA. The DNA of the CDR3 is TGTGCCAGCAGCCCTCAGGGAATCAATCAGCCCCAGCATTTT. Translated, it gives CASSPQGINQPQHF.

The DNA for the CDR3 is TGTGCCAGTAGTATTATGGGAGGGATGGATCAGCCCCAGCATTTT. This translates into CASSIMGGMDQPQHF. The chain carries TRBV19 and TRBJ1-5; D is undetermined. The V and J ends lost 3 bases and 5 bases respectively, with 14 bases between them. The CDR3 is made up of 15 amino acids. Germline CDR1 LNHDA, CDR2 SQIVND (reference sequence).

The genes are TRBV5-1 and TRBJ1-1; 9 bases fit TRBD1. V shed 6 bases, J shed 1 base, and the junction held 7 bases outside the gene matches. The CDR3 extends over 15 amino acids. Germline V CDR1 and CDR2: SGHRS, YFSETQ. The DNA for the CDR3 is TGCGCCAGCACCCAACAGGGGGCCCGGAACACTGAAGCTTTCTTT. Its protein is CASTQQGARNTEAFF.

The chain carries TRBV27 and TRBJ2-7, with a tentative D call TRBD1 (5 bases). Germline V lookup: CDR1 MNHEY, CDR2 SMNVEV (reference sequence). This CDR3 is built from 15 residues. Trimming took 2 bases from V and 0 from J, leaving 11 bases between them. CDR3 in DNA: TGTGCCAGCAGTTTAACCGGACATTCCTCCTACGAGCAGTACTTC. This gives the protein CASSLTGHSSYEQYF.

This chain joins TRBV4-1 and TRBJ2-1; the match to TRBD2 covers 11 bases. The trim removed 0 bases at V and 2 bases at J, leaving 12 bases unmatched. The CDR3 extends over 20 amino acids. CDR1 and CDR2 from the germline V gene are MGHRA and YSYEKL. CDR3 in DNA: TGCGCCAGCAGCCAAGAGCCTTGGGGGACTAGCGGTTTTACCTACAATGAGCAGTTCTTC. Protein sequence: CASSQEPWGTSGFTYNEQFF.

The chain carries TRBV5-1 and TRBJ1-2; D remains ambiguous. The CDR3 has 14 residues. Germline loops: CDR1 SGHRS, CDR2 YFSETQ. Between the trimmed V and J ends, which lost 4 bases and 6 bases, there was a span of 16 bases. CDR3 loop: CASSHQARLHGYTF. The CDR3 region has the DNA TGCGCCAGCAGCCACCAGGCCCGGCTCCATGGCTACACCTTC.

The chain is built from TRBV25-1 and TRBJ1-1, with 7 nucleotides matching TRBD1. This CDR3 has 18 residues. Per the germline V gene, CDR1 is MGHDK and CDR2 is SYGVNS. Trimming cost V 4 bases and J 0 bases; bases outside gene matches: 14. The CDR3 bases are TGTGCCAGCAGTGCCCTCAGACAGGGTCTGAGCTTGAACACTGAAGCTTTCTTT. Protein: CASSALRQGLSLNTEAFF.

The chain couples TRBV28 to TRBJ1-2; possibly TRBD1 for D (5 bases). V lost 3 bases, J lost 8 bases, and 25 bases lay in between. The CDR3 spans 17 residues. Germline CDR1 and CDR2: MDHEN and SYDVKM. CDR3 DNA: TGTGCCAGCAGTTTTGGGCAGGGTCTAAGTGGCTACAAAGGCTACACCTTC. As protein: CASSFGQGLSGYKGYTF.

The table lists this clone with a few counts. The chain recombines TRBV6-6 with TRBJ2-2; no clear D. Germline values: CDR1 MNHNY, CDR2 SVGAGI (reference sequence). Trimming stripped 8 bases from V and 5 bases from J, with 6 bases between. The CDR3 covers 11 residues. CDR3 in amino acids: CASLRTGELFF. CDR3 in DNA: TGTGCCAGCCTGAGGACCGGGGAGCTGTTTTTT.